Sequencing of this T cell receptor (beta chain) was carried out in a study of blood T cell repertoires in COVID-19. The protocol was immunoSEQ multiplex PCR, while the TCRdb copy is restricted to in-frame clones and leaves out a portion. Among almost 55,000 clones listed, roughly 84% were seen once. This TCR came from a middle-aged man with acute or convalescent COVID-19. The sequenced sample was peripheral blood.

The DNA of the CDR3 is TGTGCCAGTAGTACCCGGACAGGGACGCCCCAGCATTTT. Amino acid sequence: CASSTRTGTPQHF. The chain carries TRBV19 and TRBJ1-5; TRBD1 matches 8 bases. The V and J ends lost 4 bases and 9 bases, in that order; junction bases with no gene match: 5. The CDR3 sequence is 13 residues long. CDR1 is LNHDA, CDR2 SQIVND, per germline (reference sequence).